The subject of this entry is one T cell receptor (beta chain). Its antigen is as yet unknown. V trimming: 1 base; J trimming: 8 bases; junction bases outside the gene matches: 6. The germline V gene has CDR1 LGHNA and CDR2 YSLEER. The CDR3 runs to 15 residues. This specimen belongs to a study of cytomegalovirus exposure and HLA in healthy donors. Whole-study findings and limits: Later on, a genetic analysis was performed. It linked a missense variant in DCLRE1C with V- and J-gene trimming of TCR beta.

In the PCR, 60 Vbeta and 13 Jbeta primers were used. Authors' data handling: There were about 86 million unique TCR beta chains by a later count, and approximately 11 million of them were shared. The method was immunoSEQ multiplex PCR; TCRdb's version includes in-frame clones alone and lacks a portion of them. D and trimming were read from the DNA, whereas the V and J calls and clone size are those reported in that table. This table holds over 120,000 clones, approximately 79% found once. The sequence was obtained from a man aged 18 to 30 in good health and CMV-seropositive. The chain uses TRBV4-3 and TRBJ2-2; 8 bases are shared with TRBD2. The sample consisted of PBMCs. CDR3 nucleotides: TGCGCCAGCAGCCAAGTCGGTAGCGGGAAAGGGGAGCTGTTTTTT. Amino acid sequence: CASSQVGSGKGELFF.